These 15 T cell receptor beta chains were sequenced from one sample in a study of Ad26.COV2.S vaccination and SARS-CoV-2 variants (dated by TCRdb to about 2021). The treatment or condition label, read with the paper, signifies: 19 received Ad26.COV2.S at low or high dose, single or two shots; roughly 5 received placebo; per-sample allocation not given. For vaccine and placebo recipients, repertoires were sequenced using samples collected on day 63 after the first injection. Receptor amplification or capture employed the immunoSEQ multiplex PCR assay. In its TCRdb copy, this immuneACCESS table keeps in-frame sequences only and misses some clones. Where compared with another copy, unresolved V genes explain less than half of these, and the others have no known cause. The sample table shows hundreds of thousands of clones, and 80% to 90% are seen once. Together, the top ten hold roughly a tenth of the sample.

The input for sequencing was peripheral blood, taken in a trial of Ad26.COV2.S vaccine versus placebo. These TCRs come from a person between 18 and 59 years old who received the Ad26.COV2.S COVID-19 vaccine or a placebo.

CDR3 nucleotide sequence: TGTGCCAGCTCCGTCGGCTTAGACACCTTGAACACTGAAGCTTTCTTT. This sequence encodes CASSVGLDTLNTEAFF. This sequence joins TRBV18 and TRBJ1-1; D call uncertain. This CDR3 contains 16 residues. Germline V gene data show CDR1 as KGHSH and CDR2 as LQKENI. V gave up 6 bases and J gave up 0 bases, with 17 bases separating them.

This chain uses TRBV27 with TRBJ2-5; D tentatively reads TRBD1 or TRBD2 (7 bases each). V lost 2 bases, J lost 5 bases, and 12 bases lay in between. This CDR3 is 14 amino acids long. The germline V gene has CDR1 MNHEY and CDR2 SMNVEV (reference sequence). The CDR3 DNA sequence: TGTGCCAGCAGTTTACTCCAGGGGGGGGAGACCCAGTACTTC. This sequence encodes CASSLLQGGETQYF.

The gene calls are TRBV6-5 and TRBJ2-6; D is unclear. Germline V lookup: CDR1 MNHEY, CDR2 SVGAGI. The CDR3 spans 15 residues. V shed 1 base and J shed 0 bases, with 4 bases lying between them. As DNA, the CDR3 is TGTGCCAGCAGTTACTTCGGCTCTGGGGCCAACGTCCTGACTTTC. It codes for CASSYFGSGANVLTF.

J is TRBJ2-5 and V is TRBV3-1 (or the pseudogene TRBV3-2), with 7 positions matching TRBD2. The CDR3 is made up of 14 amino acids. The germline gives CDR1 LGHDT, CDR2 YNNKEL (reference sequence). The V and J ends lost 4 bases and 0 bases, in that order; junction bases with no gene match: 2. CDR3 coding DNA: TGTGCCAGCAGCCCTCGGGGGGACCAAGAGACCCAGTACTTC. This codes for CASSPRGDQETQYF.

This chain links TRBV6-2 or TRBV6-3 with TRBJ1-5; no reliable D call. CDR3 length equals 14 residues. V was shortened by 4 bases and J by 8 bases, with 15 bases between the two germline ends. The V gene's germline CDR1 is MNHEY and CDR2 SVGEGT. The CDR3 here is CASSSNRPQEPQHF. The DNA of the CDR3 is TGTGCCAGCAGTTCCAATAGGCCTCAGGAGCCCCAGCATTTT.

The chain joins TRBV6-5 to TRBJ2-5, with 7 bases aligning to TRBD2. Germline V gene sequence: CDR1 MNHEY, CDR2 SVGAGI. The CDR3 contains 12 residues. The CDR3 sequence is CGQGGYRETQYF. DNA for the CDR3: TGTGGGCAGGGAGGGTATAGGGAGACCCAGTACTTC.

This clone was observed a handful of times. The V call is TRBV5-1, the J call TRBJ1-1, with TRBD1 identical over 11 bases. CDR3 length: 14 residues. With 4 bases clipped from V and 11 bases from J, the junction kept 10 bases outside the gene matches. CDR1 and CDR2 from the germline V gene are SGHRS and YFSETQ. This CDR3 is CASSTGQGAVLAFF. CDR3 bases: TGCGCCAGCAGCACAGGACAGGGGGCTGTTCTGGCTTTCTTT.

The rearrangement links TRBV6-2 or TRBV6-3 to TRBJ1-4; maybe TRBD1 (6 bases). V was clipped by 6 bases and J by 6 bases, with 14 bases between them. Germline lookup yields CDR1 MNHEY and CDR2 SVGEGT. The CDR3 runs to 14 residues. CDR3 region: CASSLGGSDEKLFF. The CDR3 nucleotides are TGTGCCAGCAGCCTTGGGGGCTCCGATGAAAAACTGTTTTTT.

The V and J genes are TRBV24-1 and TRBJ2-1, with D uncertain. Germline V CDR1 and CDR2: KGHDR, SFDVKD. The length of the CDR3 is 14 residues. V was pared by 1 base and J by 9 bases, with 12 bases between. The CDR3 sequence: CATSDFQVAGEQFF. CDR3 DNA: TGTGCCACCAGTGATTTTCAGGTAGCTGGTGAGCAGTTCTTC.

V usage is TRBV4-2 and J usage is TRBJ2-7; D call uncertain. Germline V gene lookup returns CDR1 LGHNA and CDR2 YNFKEQ. V gave up 4 bases and J gave up 0 bases, with 10 bases separating them. The length of the CDR3 is 14 residues. The CDR3: CASSPADHSYEQYF. The CDR3 nucleotides are TGTGCCAGCAGCCCCGCTGACCACTCCTACGAGCAGTACTTC.

This chain joins TRBV6-5 and TRBJ2-2; possibly TRBD1 for D (6 bases). Germline CDR1 is MNHEY and CDR2 is SVGAGI. CDR3 length: 14 residues. V lost 2 bases and J 9 bases, leaving 13 bases between the germline ends. The CDR3 protein is CASSYPDSPRELFF. For the CDR3, the DNA is TGTGCCAGCAGTTACCCGGACAGTCCACGGGAGCTGTTTTTT.

This sequence joins TRBV4-3 and TRBJ2-2; a weak D match, TRBD2 (5 bases). This CDR3 is built from 16 residues. The V end was cut by 0 bases, the J end by 7 bases, with 15 bases between. Per germline, CDR1 LGHNA and CDR2 YSLEER. CDR3 in DNA: TGCGCCAGCAGCCAAGATCGAGGGCCACCGGACGGGGAGCTGTTTTTT. Protein sequence: CASSQDRGPPDGELFF.

This clone appeared a single time. This chain uses TRBV9 with TRBJ2-5, with TRBD1 matching over 8 bases. V shed 4 bases and J 2 bases; nucleotides not matched to a gene: 4. CDR1 is SGDLS, CDR2 YYNGEE, per germline. This CDR3 comprises 14 residues. The CDR3 loop is CASSPWTGQETQYF. The CDR3 region has the DNA TGTGCCAGCAGCCCCTGGACAGGGCAAGAGACCCAGTACTTC.

Here the CDR3 reads CASSLGRGSYSNQPQHF. The CDR3 nucleotides are TGTGCCAGCAGCTTGGGCAGGGGTTCCTATAGCAATCAGCCCCAGCATTTT. The J gene is TRBJ1-5, the V gene TRBV5-6; possibly TRBD1 for D (6 bases). The length of the CDR3 is 17 residues. V was clipped by 0 bases and J by 0 bases, with 13 bases between them. Germline loops: CDR1 SGHDT, CDR2 YYEEEE.

This clone was detected only once. CDR3 bases: TGCGCCAGCAGCCAGGGGGCAGGGAGCACAGATACGCAGTATTTT. This encodes CASSQGAGSTDTQYF. This chain connects TRBV4-1 to TRBJ2-3; TRBD1 might be the D (6 bases). This CDR3 has 15 amino acids. Trimming stripped 3 bases from V and 0 bases from J, with 10 bases between. CDR1 and CDR2 (germline): MGHRA, YSYEKL.